The next 14 T cell receptor beta chains were all read from a single sample in a study of control samples from healthy donors and cancer patients (dated by TCRdb to 2019 to 2021). The receptor library was made with the immunoSEQ multiplex PCR assay. TCRdb stores this immuneACCESS table with in-frame sequences only. Part of the clones is absent; in the studies checked, under half of the shortfall reflects unresolved V genes, and no reason is known for the rest. The sample yields about 20,000 clones; 88% were counted once. The ten top clones hold about a tenth of the sample. Sequenced sample: PBMCs. These receptors were collected from a woman aged 60-75 years with head and neck cancer.

The gene calls are TRBV27 and TRBJ2-2; no reliable D call. The CDR3 sequence is 14 residues long. Germline lookup yields CDR1 MNHEY and CDR2 SMNVEV (reference sequence). V was pared by 3 bases and J by 2 bases, with 7 bases between. The CDR3 here is CASSFGVNTGELFF. The DNA of the CDR3 is TGTGCCAGCAGTTTCGGAGTTAACACCGGGGAGCTGTTTTTT.

The chain is built from TRBV5-1 and TRBJ2-6; the D gene could be TRBD1 or TRBD2 (7 bases each). V lost 1 base to trimming and J lost 2 bases, with 13 bases between them. CDR1 is SGHRS and CDR2 is YFSETQ in the germline V gene. The CDR3 extends over 17 amino acids. DNA for the CDR3: TGCGCCAGCAGCTTGTTGGCAGGGGGGGCTGGGGCCAACGTCCTGACTTTC. Its protein product is CASSLLAGGAGANVLTF.

The chain has TRBV28 and TRBJ2-7; TRBD2 is a possible D gene (6 bases). The V end was cut by 6 bases, the J end by 5 bases, with 17 bases between. This CDR3 region has 14 residues. Germline V CDR1 and CDR2: MDHEN, SYDVKM. The CDR3 bases are TGTGCCAGCAGGAATTTTGGAGGGCTCGACGAGCAGTACTTC. Residues: CASRNFGGLDEQYF.

This clone was seen a few times. The gene calls are TRBV5-1 and TRBJ2-7; 8 nucleotides match TRBD1. Trimming cost V 3 bases and J 4 bases; bases outside gene matches: 6. Germline V gene lookup returns CDR1 SGHRS and CDR2 YFSETQ. This CDR3 has 14 amino acids. In DNA, the CDR3 is TGCGCCAGCAGCTCCCGGACAGGGAGTTACGAGCAGTACTTC. It yields the protein CASSSRTGSYEQYF.

This chain connects TRBV11-2 to TRBJ2-7; D remains unclear. CDR3 size: 14 residues. The germline V gene encodes CDR1 SGHAT and CDR2 FQNNGV. The V end lost 0 bases, the J end lost 1 base, and 7 bases lay between the germline ends. CDR3 coding DNA: TGTGCCAGCAGCTTAGATCAAGGGTCCTACGAGCAGTACTTC. It codes for CASSLDQGSYEQYF. Using reference TRBV11-2 and TRBJ2-7 for the parts outside the CDR3, the full variable domain is EAGVAQSPRYKIIEKRQSVAFWCNPISGHATLYWYQQILGQGPKLLIQFQNNGVVDDSQLPKDRFSAERLKGVDSTLKIQPAKLEDSAVYLCASSLDQGSYEQYFGPGTRLTVT.

The CDR3 reads CSARDDEQFF. In DNA, the CDR3 is TGCAGTGCTAGAGATGATGAGCAGTTCTTC. The chain employs TRBV20-1 and TRBJ2-1, with D hard to call. This CDR3 contains 10 residues. Germline CDR1 and CDR2: DFQATT and SNEGSKA (reference sequence). The V end lost 0 bases, the J end lost 8 bases, and 2 bases lay between the germline ends.

The chain recombines TRBV27 with TRBJ1-1, with 9 bases that match TRBD1. Germline-derived CDR1 and CDR2 are MNHEY and SMNVEV (reference sequence). V was clipped by 5 bases and J by 3 bases; unmatched bases: 22. The CDR3 loop spans 20 amino acids. CDR3 region: CASSTGQGIFALDLDTEAFF. CDR3 coding DNA: TGTGCCAGCAGTACGGGACAGGGTATTTTTGCGCTAGATTTGGACACTGAAGCTTTCTTT.

This clone showed up just a few times. The rearrangement links TRBV3-1 (or the pseudogene TRBV3-2) to TRBJ2-7, with D hard to call. From germline, CDR1 is LGHDT and CDR2 YNNKEL (reference sequence). The CDR3 runs 12 residues. Trimming stripped 1 base from V and 5 bases from J, with 6 bases between. CDR3 residues: CASSQVGNEQYF. The CDR3 DNA sequence: TGTGCCAGCAGCCAAGTAGGCAACGAGCAGTACTTC.

This chain links TRBV29-1 with TRBJ2-1; TRBD2 matches 7 bases. The CDR3 is made up of 17 amino acids. Trimming cost V 4 bases and J 9 bases; bases outside gene matches: 21. Germline CDR1 is SQVTM and CDR2 is ANQGSEA. The CDR3 DNA follows: TGCAGCGTTGGTGGGGACGGGGGTTGGCGGGAGAAGGTTGAGCAGTTCTTC. Protein sequence: CSVGGDGGWREKVEQFF.

The chain's CDR3 is CSVEVSPDTQYF. In DNA, the CDR3 is TGCAGCGTTGAAGTATCGCCAGATACGCAGTATTTT. The chain couples TRBV29-1 to TRBJ2-3; no clear D gene. CDR1 is SQVTM, CDR2 ANQGSEA, per germline. V gave up 1 base and J gave up 4 bases, with 6 bases separating them. The CDR3 length is 12 residues.

The chain employs TRBV7-2 and TRBJ1-1; possible D gene TRBD1, 6 bases. Germline lookup yields CDR1 SGHTA and CDR2 FQGNSA. The CDR3 is made up of 13 amino acids. With 7 bases removed from V and 7 bases from J, the gap between germline ends came to 16 bases. CDR3 amino acids: CASTRGPSIEAFF. In nucleotides, the CDR3 is TGTGCCAGCACTCGGGGGCCGAGTATTGAAGCTTTCTTT.

The J gene is TRBJ2-7, the V gene TRBV10-3, with TRBD1 matching 9 bases. This CDR3 has 13 residues. J lost 5 bases, V lost 9 bases, and 8 bases had no gene match. Germline values: CDR1 ENHRY, CDR2 SYGVKD. This CDR3 is CAIADRGVDEQYF. The CDR3 DNA reads as TGTGCCATAGCGGACAGGGGAGTGGACGAGCAGTACTTC.

This clone was recorded a few times. This rearrangement joins TRBV6-5 to TRBJ2-2; a weak D match, TRBD1 (6 bases). Per germline, CDR1 MNHEY and CDR2 SVGAGI. The CDR3 consists of 15 residues. Trimming removed 4 bases at V and 1 base at J, with 10 bases between. The DNA of the CDR3 is TGTGCCAGCAGTTCCCGGGACAAGAACACCGGGGAGCTGTTTTTT. Its translation is CASSSRDKNTGELFF.

CDR3: CASSRQEAAGYYNEQFF. DNA of the CDR3: TGCGCCAGCAGCCGACAAGAAGCGGCGGGTTACTACAATGAGCAGTTCTTC. The chain uses TRBV5-1 and TRBJ2-1, with D possibly TRBD2 on 5 matching bases. Trimming took 4 bases from V and 3 from J, leaving 20 bases between them. This CDR3 has 17 amino acids. Germline V gene data show CDR1 as SGHRS and CDR2 as YFSETQ.